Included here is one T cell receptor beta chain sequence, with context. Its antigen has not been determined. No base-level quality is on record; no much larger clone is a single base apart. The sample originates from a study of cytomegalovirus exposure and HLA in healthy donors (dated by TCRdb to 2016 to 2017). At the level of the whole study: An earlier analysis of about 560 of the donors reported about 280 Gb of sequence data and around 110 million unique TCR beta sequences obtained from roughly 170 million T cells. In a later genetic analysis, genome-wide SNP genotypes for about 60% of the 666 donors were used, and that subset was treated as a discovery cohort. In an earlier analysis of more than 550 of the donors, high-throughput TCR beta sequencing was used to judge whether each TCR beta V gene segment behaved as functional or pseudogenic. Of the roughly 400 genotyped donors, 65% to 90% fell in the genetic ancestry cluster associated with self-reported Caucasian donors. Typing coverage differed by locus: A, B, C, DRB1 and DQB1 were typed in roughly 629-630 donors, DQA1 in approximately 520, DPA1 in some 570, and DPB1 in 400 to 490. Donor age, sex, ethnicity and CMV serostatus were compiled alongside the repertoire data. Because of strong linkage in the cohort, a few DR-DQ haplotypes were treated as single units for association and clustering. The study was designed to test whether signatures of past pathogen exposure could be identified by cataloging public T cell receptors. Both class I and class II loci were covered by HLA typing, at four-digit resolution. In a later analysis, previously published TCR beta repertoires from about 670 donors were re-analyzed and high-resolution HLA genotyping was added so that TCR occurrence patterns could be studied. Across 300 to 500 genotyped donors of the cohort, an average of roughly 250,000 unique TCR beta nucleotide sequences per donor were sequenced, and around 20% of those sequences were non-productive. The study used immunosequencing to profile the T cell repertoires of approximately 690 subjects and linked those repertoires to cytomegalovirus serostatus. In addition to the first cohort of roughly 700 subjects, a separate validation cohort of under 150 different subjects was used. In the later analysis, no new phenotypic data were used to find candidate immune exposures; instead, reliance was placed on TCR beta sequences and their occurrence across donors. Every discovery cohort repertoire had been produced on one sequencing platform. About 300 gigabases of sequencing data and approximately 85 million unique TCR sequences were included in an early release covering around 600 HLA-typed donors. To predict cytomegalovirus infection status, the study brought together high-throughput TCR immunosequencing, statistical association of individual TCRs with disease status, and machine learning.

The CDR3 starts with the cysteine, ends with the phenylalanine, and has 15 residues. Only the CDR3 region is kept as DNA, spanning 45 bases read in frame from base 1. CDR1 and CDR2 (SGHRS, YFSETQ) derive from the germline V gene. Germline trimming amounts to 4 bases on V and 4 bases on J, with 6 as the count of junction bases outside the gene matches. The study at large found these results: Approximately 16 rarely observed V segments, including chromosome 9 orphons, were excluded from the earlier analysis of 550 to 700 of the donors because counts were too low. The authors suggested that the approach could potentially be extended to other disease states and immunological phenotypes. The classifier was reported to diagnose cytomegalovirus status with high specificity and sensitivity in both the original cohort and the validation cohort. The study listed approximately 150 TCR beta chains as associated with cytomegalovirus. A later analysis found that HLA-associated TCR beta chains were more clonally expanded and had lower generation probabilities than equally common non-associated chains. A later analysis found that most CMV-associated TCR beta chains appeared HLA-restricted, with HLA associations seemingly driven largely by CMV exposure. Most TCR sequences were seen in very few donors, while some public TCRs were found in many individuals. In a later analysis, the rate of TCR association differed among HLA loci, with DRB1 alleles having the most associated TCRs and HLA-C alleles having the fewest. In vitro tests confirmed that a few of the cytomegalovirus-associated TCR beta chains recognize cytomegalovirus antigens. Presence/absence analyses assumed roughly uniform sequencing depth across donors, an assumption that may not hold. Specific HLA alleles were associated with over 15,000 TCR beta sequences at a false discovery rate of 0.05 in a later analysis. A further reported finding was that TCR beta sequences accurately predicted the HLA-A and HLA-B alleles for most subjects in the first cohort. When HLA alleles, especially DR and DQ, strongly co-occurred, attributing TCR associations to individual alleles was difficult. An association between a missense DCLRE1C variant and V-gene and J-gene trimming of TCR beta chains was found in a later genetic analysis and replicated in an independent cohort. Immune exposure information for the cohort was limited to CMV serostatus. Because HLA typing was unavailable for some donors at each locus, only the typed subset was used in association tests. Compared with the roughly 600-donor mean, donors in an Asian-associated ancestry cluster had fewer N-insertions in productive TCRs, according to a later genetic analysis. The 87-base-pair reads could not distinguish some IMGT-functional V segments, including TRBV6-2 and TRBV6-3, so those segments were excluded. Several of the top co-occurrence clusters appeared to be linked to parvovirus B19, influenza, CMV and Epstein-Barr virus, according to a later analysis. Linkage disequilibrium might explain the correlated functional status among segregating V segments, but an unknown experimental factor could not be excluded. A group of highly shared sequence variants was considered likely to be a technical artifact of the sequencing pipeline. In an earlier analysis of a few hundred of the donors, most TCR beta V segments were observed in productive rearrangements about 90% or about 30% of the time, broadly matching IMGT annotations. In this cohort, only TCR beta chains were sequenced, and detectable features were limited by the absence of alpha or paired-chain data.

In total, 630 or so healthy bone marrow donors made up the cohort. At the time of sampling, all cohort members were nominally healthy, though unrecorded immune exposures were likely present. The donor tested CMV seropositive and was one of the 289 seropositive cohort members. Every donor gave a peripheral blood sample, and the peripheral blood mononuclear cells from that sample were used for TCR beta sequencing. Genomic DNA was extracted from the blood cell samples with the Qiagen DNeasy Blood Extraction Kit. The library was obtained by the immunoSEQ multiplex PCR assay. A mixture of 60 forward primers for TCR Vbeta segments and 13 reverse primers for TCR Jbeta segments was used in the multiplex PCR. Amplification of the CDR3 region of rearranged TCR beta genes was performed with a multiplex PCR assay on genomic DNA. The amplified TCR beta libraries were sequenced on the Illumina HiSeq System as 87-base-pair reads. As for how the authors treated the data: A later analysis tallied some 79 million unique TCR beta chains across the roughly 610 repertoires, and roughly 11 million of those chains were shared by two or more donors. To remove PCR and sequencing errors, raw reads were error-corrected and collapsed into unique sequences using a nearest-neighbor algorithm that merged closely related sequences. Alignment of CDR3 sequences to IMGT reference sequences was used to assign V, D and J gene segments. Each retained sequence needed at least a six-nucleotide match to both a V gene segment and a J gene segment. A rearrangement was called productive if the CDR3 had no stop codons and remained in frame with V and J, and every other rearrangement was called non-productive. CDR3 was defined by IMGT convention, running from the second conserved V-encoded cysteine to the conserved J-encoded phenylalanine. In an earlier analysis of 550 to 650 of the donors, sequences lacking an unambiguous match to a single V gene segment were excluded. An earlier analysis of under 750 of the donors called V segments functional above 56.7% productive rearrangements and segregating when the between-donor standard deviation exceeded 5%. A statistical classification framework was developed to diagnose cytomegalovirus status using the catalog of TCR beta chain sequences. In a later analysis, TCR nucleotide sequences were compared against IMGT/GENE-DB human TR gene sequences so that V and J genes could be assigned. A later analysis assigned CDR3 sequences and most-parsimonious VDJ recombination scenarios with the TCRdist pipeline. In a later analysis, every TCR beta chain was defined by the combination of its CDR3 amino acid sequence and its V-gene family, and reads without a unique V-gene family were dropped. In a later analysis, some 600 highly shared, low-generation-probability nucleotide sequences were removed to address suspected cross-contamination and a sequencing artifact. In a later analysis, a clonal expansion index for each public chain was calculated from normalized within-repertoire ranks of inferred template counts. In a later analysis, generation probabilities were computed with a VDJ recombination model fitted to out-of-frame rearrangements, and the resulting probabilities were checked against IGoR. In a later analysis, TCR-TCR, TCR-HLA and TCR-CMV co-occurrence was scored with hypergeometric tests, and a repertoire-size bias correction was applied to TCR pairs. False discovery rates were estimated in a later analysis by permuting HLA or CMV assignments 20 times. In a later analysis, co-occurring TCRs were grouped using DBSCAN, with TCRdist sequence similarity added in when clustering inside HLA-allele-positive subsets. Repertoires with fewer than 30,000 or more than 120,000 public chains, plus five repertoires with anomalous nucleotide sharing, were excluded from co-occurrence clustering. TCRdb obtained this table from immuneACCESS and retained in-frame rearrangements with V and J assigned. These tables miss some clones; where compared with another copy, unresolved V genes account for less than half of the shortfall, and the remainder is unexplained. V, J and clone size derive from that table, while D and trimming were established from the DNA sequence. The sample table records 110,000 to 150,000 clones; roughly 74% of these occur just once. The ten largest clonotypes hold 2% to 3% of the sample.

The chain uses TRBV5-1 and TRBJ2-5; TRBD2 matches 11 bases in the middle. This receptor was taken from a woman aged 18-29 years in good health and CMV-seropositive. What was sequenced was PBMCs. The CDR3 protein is CASSDPSGGTETQYF. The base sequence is TGCGCCAGCAGCGACCCTAGCGGGGGGACAGAGACCCAGTACTTC.